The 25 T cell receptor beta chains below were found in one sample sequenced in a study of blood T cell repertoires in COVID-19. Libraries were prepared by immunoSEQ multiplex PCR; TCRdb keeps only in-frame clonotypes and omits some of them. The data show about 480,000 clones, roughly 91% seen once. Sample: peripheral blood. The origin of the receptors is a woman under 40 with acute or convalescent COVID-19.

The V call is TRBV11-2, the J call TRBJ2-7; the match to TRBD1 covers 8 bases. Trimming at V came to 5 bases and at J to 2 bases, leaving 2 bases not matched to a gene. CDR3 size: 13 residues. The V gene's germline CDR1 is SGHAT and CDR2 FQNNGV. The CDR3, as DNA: TGTGCCAGCAGCCCAGGGGGCCCCTACGAGCAGTACTTC. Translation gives CASSPGGPYEQYF.

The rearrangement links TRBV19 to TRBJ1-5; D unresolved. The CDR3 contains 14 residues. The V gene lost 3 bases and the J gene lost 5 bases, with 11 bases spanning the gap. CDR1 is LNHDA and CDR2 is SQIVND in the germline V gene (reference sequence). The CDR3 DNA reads TGTGCCAGTAGTATCTCGGGATCCGATCAGCCCCAGCATTTT. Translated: CASSISGSDQPQHF. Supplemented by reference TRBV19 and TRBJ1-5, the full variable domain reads DGGITQSPKYLFRKEGQNVTLSCEQNLNHDAMYWYRQDPGQGLRLIYYSQIVNDFQKGDIAEGYSVSREKKESFPLTVTSAQKNPTAFYLCASSISGSDQPQHFGDGTRLSIL.

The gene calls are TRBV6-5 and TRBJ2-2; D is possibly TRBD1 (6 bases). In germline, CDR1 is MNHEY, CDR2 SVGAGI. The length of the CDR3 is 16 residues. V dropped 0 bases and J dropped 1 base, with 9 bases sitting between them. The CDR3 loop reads CASSYSRGGNTGELFF. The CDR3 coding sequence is TGTGCCAGCAGTTACTCGAGAGGGGGGAACACCGGGGAGCTGTTTTTT.

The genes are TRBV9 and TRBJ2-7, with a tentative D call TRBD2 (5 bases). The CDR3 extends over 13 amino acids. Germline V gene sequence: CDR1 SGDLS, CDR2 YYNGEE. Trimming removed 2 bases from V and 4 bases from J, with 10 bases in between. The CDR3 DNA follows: TGTGCCAGCAGCGTGGGAGTAGGATACGAGCAGTACTTC. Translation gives CASSVGVGYEQYF.

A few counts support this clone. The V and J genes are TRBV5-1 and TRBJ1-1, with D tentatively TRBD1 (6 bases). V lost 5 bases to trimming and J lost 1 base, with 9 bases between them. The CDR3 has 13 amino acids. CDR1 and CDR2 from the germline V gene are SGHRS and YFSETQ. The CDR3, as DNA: TGCGCCAGCAGTACACAGGGGAACACTGAAGCTTTCTTT. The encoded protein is CASSTQGNTEAFF.

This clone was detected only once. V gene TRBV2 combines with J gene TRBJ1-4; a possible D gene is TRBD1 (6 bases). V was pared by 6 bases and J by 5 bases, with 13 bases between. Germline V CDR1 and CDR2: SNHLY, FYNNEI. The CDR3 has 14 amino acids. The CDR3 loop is CASSGQLYNEKLFF. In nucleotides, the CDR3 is TGTGCCAGCAGCGGACAGCTCTACAATGAAAAACTGTTTTTT.

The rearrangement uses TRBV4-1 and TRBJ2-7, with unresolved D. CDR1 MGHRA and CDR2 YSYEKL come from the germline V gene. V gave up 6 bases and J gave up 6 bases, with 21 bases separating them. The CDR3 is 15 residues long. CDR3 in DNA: TGCGCCAGCAGGCATCCGGGTCCTCTTTATGGCGAGCAGTACTTC. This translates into CASRHPGPLYGEQYF.

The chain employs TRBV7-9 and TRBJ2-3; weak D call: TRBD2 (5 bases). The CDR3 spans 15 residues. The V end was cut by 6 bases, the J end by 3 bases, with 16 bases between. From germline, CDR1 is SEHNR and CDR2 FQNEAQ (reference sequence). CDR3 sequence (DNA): TGTGCCAGCAGGACACACGGCCGAGGGACAGATACGCAGTATTTT. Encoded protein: CASRTHGRGTDTQYF. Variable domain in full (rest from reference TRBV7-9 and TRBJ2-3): DTGVSQNPRHKITKRGQNVTFRCDPISEHNRLYWYRQTLGQGPEFLTYFQNEAQLEKSRLLSDRFSAERPKGSFSTLEIQRTEQGDSAMYLCASRTHGRGTDTQYFGPGTRLTVL.

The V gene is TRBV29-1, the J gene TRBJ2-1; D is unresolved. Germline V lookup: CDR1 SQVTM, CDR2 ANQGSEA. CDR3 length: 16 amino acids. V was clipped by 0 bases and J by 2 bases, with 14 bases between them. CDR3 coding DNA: TGCAGCGTTGAAGACCTAGGCAGTAGAACCTACAATGAGCAGTTCTTC. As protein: CSVEDLGSRTYNEQFF.

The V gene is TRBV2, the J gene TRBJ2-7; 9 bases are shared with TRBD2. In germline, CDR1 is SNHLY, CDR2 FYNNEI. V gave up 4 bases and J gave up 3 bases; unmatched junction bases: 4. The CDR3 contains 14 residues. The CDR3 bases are TGTGCCAGCAGTGTAGCGGGGGCGTACTACGAGCAGTACTTC. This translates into CASSVAGAYYEQYF.

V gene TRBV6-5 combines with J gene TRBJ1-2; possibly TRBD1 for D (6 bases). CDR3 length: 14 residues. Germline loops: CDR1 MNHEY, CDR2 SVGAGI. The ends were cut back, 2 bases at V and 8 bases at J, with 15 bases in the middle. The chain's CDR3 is CASSYKGDTGGYTF. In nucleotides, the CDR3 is TGTGCCAGCAGTTACAAGGGGGACACAGGAGGCTACACCTTC.

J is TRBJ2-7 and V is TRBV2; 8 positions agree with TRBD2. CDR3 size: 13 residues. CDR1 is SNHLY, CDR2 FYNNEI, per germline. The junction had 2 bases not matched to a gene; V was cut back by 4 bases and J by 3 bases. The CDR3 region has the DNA TGTGCCAGCAGTGTCGGGGGGGGCTACGAGCAGTACTTC. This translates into CASSVGGGYEQYF.

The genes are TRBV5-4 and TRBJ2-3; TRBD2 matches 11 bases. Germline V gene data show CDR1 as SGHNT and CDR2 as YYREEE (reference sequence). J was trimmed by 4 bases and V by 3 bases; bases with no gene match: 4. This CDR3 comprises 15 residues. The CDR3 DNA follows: TGTGCCAGCAGCTCACTAGCGGGGGCCTCAGATACGCAGTATTTT. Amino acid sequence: CASSSLAGASDTQYF. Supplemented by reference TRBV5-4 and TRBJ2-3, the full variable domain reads ETGVTQSPTHLIKTRGQQVTLRCSSQSGHNTVSWYQQALGQGPQFIFQYYREEENGRGNFPPRFSGLQFPNYSSELNVNALELDDSALYLCASSSLAGASDTQYFGPGTRLTVL.

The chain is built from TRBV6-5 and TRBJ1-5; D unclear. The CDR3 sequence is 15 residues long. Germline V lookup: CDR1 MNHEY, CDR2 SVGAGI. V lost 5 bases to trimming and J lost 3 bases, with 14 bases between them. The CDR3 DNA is TGTGCCAGCAGTCCCGGCGGGAATGCCAATCAGCCCCAGCATTTT. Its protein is CASSPGGNANQPQHF.

This chain's CDR3 is CASSIQGMSDEQYF. The CDR3 nucleotides read TGTGCCAGTAGTATACAGGGAATGAGCGACGAGCAGTACTTC. J is TRBJ2-7 and V is TRBV19; tentatively, D is TRBD1 (5 bases). The CDR3 extends over 14 amino acids. Germline assignment: CDR1 LNHDA and CDR2 SQIVND (reference sequence). Trimming left V 2 bases short and J 5 bases short, with 13 bases between.

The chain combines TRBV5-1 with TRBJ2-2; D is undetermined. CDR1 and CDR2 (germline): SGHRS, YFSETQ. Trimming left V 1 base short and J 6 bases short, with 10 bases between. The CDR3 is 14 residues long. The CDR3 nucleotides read TGCGCCAGCAGCTTGTCCCCCCTGTCCGGGGAGCTGTTTTTT. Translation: CASSLSPLSGELFF.

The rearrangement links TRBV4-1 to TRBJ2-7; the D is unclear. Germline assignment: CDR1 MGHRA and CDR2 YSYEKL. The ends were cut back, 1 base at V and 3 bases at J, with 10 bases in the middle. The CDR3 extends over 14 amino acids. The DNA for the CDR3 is TGCGCCAGCAGCCAAGCGACGGCGGTCTACGAGCAGTACTTC. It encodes CASSQATAVYEQYF.

For the CDR3, the DNA is TGTGCTACGACAGGGAACACTGAAGCTTTCTTT. Protein: CATTGNTEAFF. The chain uses TRBV28 and TRBJ1-1; D is perhaps TRBD1 (6 bases). Germline V gene lookup returns CDR1 MDHEN and CDR2 SYDVKM. The CDR3 has 11 amino acids.

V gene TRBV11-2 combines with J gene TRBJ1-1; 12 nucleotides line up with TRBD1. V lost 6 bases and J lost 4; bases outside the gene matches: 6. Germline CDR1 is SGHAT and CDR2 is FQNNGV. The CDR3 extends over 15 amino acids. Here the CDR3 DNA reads TGTGCCAGCAGACCCGGGACAGGGGGCTTCACTGAAGCTTTCTTT. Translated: CASRPGTGGFTEAFF.

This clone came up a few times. In DNA form, the CDR3 reads TGTGCCAGCGCAACTCAGGCCGGGGGCACCGGGGAGCTGTTTTTT. Protein: CASATQAGGTGELFF. V usage is TRBV6-5 and J usage is TRBJ2-2, with D possibly matching TRBD2 (6 bases). The CDR3 runs 15 residues. CDR1 is MNHEY, CDR2 SVGAGI, per germline. V gave up 8 bases and J gave up 4 bases, with 17 bases separating them.

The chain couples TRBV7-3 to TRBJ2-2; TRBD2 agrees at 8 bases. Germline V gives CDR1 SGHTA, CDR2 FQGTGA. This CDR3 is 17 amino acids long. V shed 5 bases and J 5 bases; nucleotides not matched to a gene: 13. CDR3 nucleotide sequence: TGTGCCAGCAGCCCCGGCGGGGGGCAGGGATTTACCGGGGAGCTGTTTTTT. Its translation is CASSPGGGQGFTGELFF.

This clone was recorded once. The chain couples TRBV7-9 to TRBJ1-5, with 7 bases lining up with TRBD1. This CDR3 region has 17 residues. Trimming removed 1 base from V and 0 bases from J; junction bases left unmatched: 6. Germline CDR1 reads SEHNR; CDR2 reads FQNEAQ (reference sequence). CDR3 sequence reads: CASSLEGAGASNQPQHF. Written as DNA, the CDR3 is TGTGCCAGCAGCTTAGAGGGGGCAGGGGCTAGCAATCAGCCCCAGCATTTT.

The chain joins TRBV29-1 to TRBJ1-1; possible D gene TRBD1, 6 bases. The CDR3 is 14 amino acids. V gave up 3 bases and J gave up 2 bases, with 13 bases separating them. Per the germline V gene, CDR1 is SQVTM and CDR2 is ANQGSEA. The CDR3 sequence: CSVDPGGGNTEAFF. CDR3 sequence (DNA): TGCAGCGTTGACCCGGGAGGGGGTAACACTGAAGCTTTCTTT.

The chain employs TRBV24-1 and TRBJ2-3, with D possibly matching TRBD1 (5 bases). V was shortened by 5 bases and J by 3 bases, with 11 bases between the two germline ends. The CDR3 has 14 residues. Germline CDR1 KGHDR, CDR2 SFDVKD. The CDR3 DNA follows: TGTGCCACCAGTGCCGGCCAGGGAACAGATACGCAGTATTTT. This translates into CATSAGQGTDTQYF.

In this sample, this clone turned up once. The CDR3 DNA is TGCGCCAGCAGTGAGTTTAGCGGGGTCCAAGAGACCCAGTACTTC. This sequence encodes CASSEFSGVQETQYF. This chain uses TRBV10-2 with TRBJ2-5; the match to TRBD2 covers 8 bases. Germline V gene sequence: CDR1 WSHSY, CDR2 SAAADI. With V trimmed by 1 base and J by 1 base, 2 bases remained unmatched. The CDR3 consists of 15 residues.